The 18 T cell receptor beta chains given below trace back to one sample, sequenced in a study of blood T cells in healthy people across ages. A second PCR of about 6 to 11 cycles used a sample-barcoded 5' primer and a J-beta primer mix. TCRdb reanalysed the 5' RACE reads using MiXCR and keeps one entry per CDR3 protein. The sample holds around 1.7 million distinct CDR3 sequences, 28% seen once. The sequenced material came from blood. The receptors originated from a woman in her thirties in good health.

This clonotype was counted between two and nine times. The chain's CDR3 is CASSLTGTLGNQPQHF. DNA of the CDR3: TGTGCCAGCAGTCTGACAGGGACCCTCGGCAATCAGCCCCAGCATTTT. The chain combines TRBV28 with TRBJ1-5; TRBD1 matches at 7 bases. The germline CDR1 and CDR2 sequences are MDHEN and SYDVKM. CDR3 length equals 16 residues. Trimming at V came to 5 bases and at J to 2 bases, leaving 9 bases not matched to a gene.

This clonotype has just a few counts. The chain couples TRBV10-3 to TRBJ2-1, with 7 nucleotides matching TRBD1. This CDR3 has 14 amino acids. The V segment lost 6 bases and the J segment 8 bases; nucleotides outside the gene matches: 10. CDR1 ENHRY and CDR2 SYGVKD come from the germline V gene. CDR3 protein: CAIRPQGIEDEQFF. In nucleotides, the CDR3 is TGTGCCATCAGACCACAGGGGATCGAGGATGAGCAGTTCTTC.

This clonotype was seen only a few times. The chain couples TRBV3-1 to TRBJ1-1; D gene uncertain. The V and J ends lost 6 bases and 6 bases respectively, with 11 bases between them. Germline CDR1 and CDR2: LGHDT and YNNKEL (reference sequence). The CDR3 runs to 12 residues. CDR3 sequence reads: CASSQASSEAFF. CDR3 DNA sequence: TGTGCCAGCAGTCAGGCTTCATCTGAAGCTTTCTTT.

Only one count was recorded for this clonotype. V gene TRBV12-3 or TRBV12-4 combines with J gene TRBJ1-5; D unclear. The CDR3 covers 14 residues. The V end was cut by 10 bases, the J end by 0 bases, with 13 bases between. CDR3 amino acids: CATSTTYSNQPQHF. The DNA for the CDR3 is TGTGCCACATCGACAACCTATAGCAATCAGCCCCAGCATTTT.

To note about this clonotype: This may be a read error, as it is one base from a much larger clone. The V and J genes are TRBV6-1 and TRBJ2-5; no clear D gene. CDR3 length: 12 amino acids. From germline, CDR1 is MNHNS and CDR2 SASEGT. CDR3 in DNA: TGTGCCAGCAACCGCAGACCCTCGGAGCAGTGCTTC. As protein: CASNRRPSEQCF.

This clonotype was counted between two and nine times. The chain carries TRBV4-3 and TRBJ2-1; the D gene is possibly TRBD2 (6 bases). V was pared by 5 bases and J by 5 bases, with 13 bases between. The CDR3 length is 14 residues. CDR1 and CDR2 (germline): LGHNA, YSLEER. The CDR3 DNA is TGCGCCAGCAGCTCTACAGGAGGGGACAATGAGCAGTTCTTC. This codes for CASSSTGGDNEQFF.

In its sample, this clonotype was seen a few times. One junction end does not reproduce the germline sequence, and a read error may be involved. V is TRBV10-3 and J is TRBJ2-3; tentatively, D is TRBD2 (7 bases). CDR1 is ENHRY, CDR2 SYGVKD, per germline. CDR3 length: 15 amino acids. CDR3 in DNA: TGTGCCATCAGTGAAAGACCGGGGGGCACAGATATGCAGTATTTT. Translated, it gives CAISERPGGTDMQYF.

The CDR3 DNA is TGTGCCAGCAGTTTACACGGGGGTGATGAAAAACTGTTTTTT. This gives the protein CASSLHGGDEKLFF. This chain links TRBV6-6 with TRBJ1-4; D is possibly TRBD1 (5 bases). Between the trimmed V and J ends, which lost 4 bases and 6 bases, there was a span of 12 bases. Per the germline V gene, CDR1 is MNHNY and CDR2 is SVGAGI (reference sequence). This CDR3 is built from 14 residues.

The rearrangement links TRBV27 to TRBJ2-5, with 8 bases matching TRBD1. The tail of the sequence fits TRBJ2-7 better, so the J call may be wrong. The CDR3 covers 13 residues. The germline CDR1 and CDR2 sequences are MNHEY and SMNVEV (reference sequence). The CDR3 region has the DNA TGTGCCAGCGAGACAGGGGATCGTTACGAGCAGTACTTC. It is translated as CASETGDRYEQYF.

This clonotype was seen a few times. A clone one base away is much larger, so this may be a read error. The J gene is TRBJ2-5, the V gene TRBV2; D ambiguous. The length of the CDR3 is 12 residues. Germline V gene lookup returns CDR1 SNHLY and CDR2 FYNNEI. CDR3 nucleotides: TGTGCCAACAGTGAAGGAACGGAGAAGCAGTACTTC. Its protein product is CANSEGTEKQYF. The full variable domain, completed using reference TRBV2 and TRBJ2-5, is EPEVTQTPSHQVTQMGQEVILRCVPISNHLYFYWYRQILGQKVEFLVSFYNNEISEKSEIFDDQFSVERPDGSNFTLKIRSTKLEDSAMYFCANSEGTEKQYFGPGTRLLVL.

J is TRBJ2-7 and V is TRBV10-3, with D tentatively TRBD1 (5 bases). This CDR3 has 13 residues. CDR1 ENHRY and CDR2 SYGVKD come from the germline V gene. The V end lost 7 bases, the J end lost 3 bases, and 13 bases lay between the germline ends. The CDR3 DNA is TGTGCCATCACGCCGCAGGGTAGCTACGAGCAGTACTTC. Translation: CAITPQGSYEQYF.

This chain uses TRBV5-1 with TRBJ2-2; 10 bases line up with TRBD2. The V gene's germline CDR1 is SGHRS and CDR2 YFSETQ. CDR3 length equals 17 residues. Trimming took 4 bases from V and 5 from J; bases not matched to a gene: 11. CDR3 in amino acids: CASSRGGLADGTGELFF. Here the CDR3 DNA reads TGCGCCAGCAGCCGTGGCGGACTAGCGGACGGTACCGGGGAGCTGTTTTTT.

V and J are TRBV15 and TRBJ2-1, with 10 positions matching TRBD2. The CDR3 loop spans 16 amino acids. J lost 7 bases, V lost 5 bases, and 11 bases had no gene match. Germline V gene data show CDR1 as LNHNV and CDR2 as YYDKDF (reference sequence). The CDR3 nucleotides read TGTGCCACCAGCCGCCGGCCTAGCGGGAGTGGGAATGAGCAGTTCTTC. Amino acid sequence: CATSRRPSGSGNEQFF.

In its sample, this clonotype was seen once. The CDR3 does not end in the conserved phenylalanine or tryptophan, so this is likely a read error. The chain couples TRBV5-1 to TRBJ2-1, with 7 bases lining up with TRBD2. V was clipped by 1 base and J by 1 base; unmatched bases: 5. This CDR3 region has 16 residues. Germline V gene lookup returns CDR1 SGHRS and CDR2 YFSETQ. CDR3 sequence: CASSLRSGGSYNEQFC. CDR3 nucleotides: TGCGCCAGCAGCTTGAGGTCGGGAGGATCCTACAATGAGCAGTTCTGC.

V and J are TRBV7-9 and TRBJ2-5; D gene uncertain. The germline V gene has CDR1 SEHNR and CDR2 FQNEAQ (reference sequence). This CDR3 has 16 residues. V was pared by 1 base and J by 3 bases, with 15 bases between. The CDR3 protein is CASSLGIGLEEETQYF. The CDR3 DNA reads TGTGCCAGCAGCTTAGGAATAGGGCTAGAAGAAGAGACCCAGTACTTC.

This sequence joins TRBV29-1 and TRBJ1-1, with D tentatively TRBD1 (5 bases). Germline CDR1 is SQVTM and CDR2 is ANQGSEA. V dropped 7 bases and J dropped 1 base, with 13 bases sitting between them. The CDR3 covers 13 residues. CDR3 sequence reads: CSGYRTTNTEAFF. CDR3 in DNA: TGCAGCGGGTACAGGACTACGAACACTGAAGCTTTCTTT. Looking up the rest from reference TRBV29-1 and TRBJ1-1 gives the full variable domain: SAVISQKPSRDICQRGTSLTIQCQVDSQVTMMFWYRQQPGQSLTLIATANQGSEATYESGFVIDKFPISRPNLTFSTLTVSNMSPEDSSIYLCSGYRTTNTEAFFGQGTRLTVV.

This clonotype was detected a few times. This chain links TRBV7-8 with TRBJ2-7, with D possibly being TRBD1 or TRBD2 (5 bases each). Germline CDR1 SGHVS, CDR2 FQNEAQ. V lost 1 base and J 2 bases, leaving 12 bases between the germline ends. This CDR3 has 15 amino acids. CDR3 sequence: CASSLGGVLTYEQYF. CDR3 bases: TGTGCCAGCAGCTTAGGAGGGGTCTTGACCTACGAGCAGTACTTC.

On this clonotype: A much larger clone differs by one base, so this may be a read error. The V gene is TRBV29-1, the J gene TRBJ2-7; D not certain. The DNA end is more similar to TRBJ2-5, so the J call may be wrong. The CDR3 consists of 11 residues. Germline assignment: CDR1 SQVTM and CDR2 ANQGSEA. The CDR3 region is CSVDQWGTQYF. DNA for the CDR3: TGCAGCGTTGATCAGTGGGGGACCCAGTACTTC.